Below are 21 T cell receptor beta chains sequenced from a single sample in a study of T cells in localized non-small cell lung cancer. Sequenced by immunoSEQ multiplex PCR; TCRdb stores in-frame clones only, minus some. The sample carries about 15,000 clones, about 85% recorded once. The input for sequencing was peripheral blood, taken before any cancer treatment. All receptors derive from a woman between 35 and 70 years old with stage I lung adenocarcinoma.

This chain links TRBV5-8 with TRBJ1-5, with D unresolved. Trimming removed 4 bases at V and 7 bases at J, with 15 bases between. Germline V lookup: CDR1 SGHTS, CDR2 YDEGEE. The CDR3 contains 14 residues. CDR3 in DNA: TGTGCCAGCAGCGACTTGTCGGGGTCCCAGCCCCAGCATTTT. Its translation: CASSDLSGSQPQHF.

This chain joins TRBV7-8 and TRBJ2-7, with 9 positions matching TRBD2. Germline CDR1 SGHVS, CDR2 FQNEAQ. There are 15 residues in the CDR3. The V segment lost 1 base and the J segment 2 bases; nucleotides outside the gene matches: 3. Here the CDR3 reads CASSLEGGGAYEQYF. DNA of the CDR3: TGTGCCAGCAGCTTAGAAGGCGGGGGGGCCTACGAGCAGTACTTC.

This clone appeared a single time. J is TRBJ2-7 and V is TRBV2; 8 positions agree with TRBD2. Germline assignment: CDR1 SNHLY and CDR2 FYNNEI. CDR3 length: 17 residues. The V and J ends lost 1 base and 1 base, in that order; junction bases with no gene match: 9. This CDR3 reads CASSEGLRGGTSYEQYF. CDR3 DNA sequence: TGTGCCAGCAGTGAAGGGTTACGGGGGGGTACGTCCTACGAGCAGTACTTC.

The rearrangement uses TRBV6-1 and TRBJ2-1; unclear D gene. The ends were cut back, 6 bases at V and 6 bases at J, with 12 bases in the middle. This CDR3 region has 13 residues. Germline values: CDR1 MNHNS, CDR2 SASEGT. CDR3 DNA sequence: TGTGCCAGCAGACATGTCTCAACCAATGAGCAGTTCTTC. This encodes CASRHVSTNEQFF.

The genes are TRBV27 and TRBJ2-2; D is perhaps TRBD1 (6 bases). V shed 10 bases and J shed 6 bases, with 12 bases lying between them. The CDR3 has 12 residues. CDR1 MNHEY and CDR2 SMNVEV come from the germline V gene (reference sequence). CDR3 sequence (DNA): TGTGCCACCAAACAGGGTCCCGGGGAGCTGTTTTTT. It encodes CATKQGPGELFF.

The sample holds one count of this clone. The chain is built from TRBV6-4 and TRBJ1-1, with unresolved D. Trimming stripped 0 bases from V and 5 bases from J, with 10 bases between. The CDR3 spans 14 residues. Germline CDR1 is MRHNA and CDR2 is SNTAGT. The CDR3: CASSDSAGGTEAFF. The CDR3 region has the DNA TGTGCCAGCAGTGACTCAGCGGGCGGGACTGAAGCTTTCTTT.

CDR3: CASSVRDRGNSPLHF. In nucleotides, the CDR3 is TGTGCCAGCAGCGTCCGGGACAGGGGTAATTCACCCCTCCACTTT. The gene calls are TRBV9 and TRBJ1-6; TRBD1 matches 10 bases. The CDR3 sequence is 15 residues long. The ends lost 2 bases at V and 6 bases at J; junction bases unmatched: 2. Germline CDR1 is SGDLS and CDR2 is YYNGEE.

The chain combines TRBV5-1 with TRBJ2-7; TRBD1 matches 7 bases. CDR3 length equals 16 residues. Germline V CDR1 and CDR2: SGHRS, YFSETQ. With V trimmed by 4 bases and J by 5 bases, 15 bases remained unmatched. The CDR3 nucleotides are TGCGCCAGCAGCCTTGGCGTCGGGACAGTTTCCCACGAGCAGTACTTC. Encoded protein: CASSLGVGTVSHEQYF.

The rearrangement uses TRBV7-2 and TRBJ2-2; D gene uncertain. Germline CDR1 SGHTA, CDR2 FQGNSA. Trimming took 10 bases from V and 1 from J, leaving 13 bases between them. The CDR3 totals 14 residues. The CDR3 DNA follows: TGTGCCACCCTTCCGGTGGGGAACACCGGGGAGCTGTTTTTT. As protein: CATLPVGNTGELFF.

The CDR3 DNA reads as TGCGCCAGCAGCTTGGAGTCGGCCTATGGCTACACCTTC. It is translated as CASSLESAYGYTF. J is TRBJ1-2 and V is TRBV5-1; D remains ambiguous. Per the germline V gene, CDR1 is SGHRS and CDR2 is YFSETQ. V shed 0 bases and J shed 4 bases, with 7 bases lying between them. The CDR3 extends over 13 amino acids.

In its sample, this clone was seen a few times. The genes are TRBV6-5 and TRBJ2-3; D is undetermined. V was shortened by 6 bases and J by 12 bases, with 16 bases between the two germline ends. The germline V gene encodes CDR1 MNHEY and CDR2 SVGAGI. This CDR3 spans 12 amino acids. Here the CDR3 DNA reads TGTGCCAGCAGCCCAGACACCGGGTTACAGTATTTT. Translating gives CASSPDTGLQYF.

The V gene is TRBV4-1, the J gene TRBJ2-3; 9 nucleotides align to TRBD2. The germline V gene has CDR1 MGHRA and CDR2 YSYEKL. The CDR3 sequence is 16 residues long. Germline trimming cut 2 bases from V and 3 bases from J; bases unmatched to any gene: 6. The CDR3 protein is CASSQSILAGTDTQYF. In nucleotides, the CDR3 is TGCGCCAGCAGCCAAAGTATCCTAGCGGGGACAGATACGCAGTATTTT.

The chain has TRBV18 and TRBJ1-4; TRBD1 might be the D (6 bases). This CDR3 region has 16 residues. Germline CDR1 is KGHSH and CDR2 is LQKENI. Deletions cut 2 bases from V and 1 base from J, with 11 bases between. Here the CDR3 reads CASSPNQGGTNEKLFF. DNA for the CDR3: TGTGCCAGCTCACCAAACCAAGGGGGAACTAATGAAAAACTGTTTTTT.

The chain has TRBV7-2 and TRBJ2-5, with TRBD2 matching over 12 bases. The CDR3 extends over 16 amino acids. Looked up from germline, CDR1 is SGHTA and CDR2 is FQGNSA. V lost 1 base, J lost 5 bases, and 5 bases stayed unmatched. CDR3 nucleotide sequence: TGTGCCAGCAGCTTAGGAGGACTAGCGGGGTTGGAGACCCAGTACTTC. Encoded protein: CASSLGGLAGLETQYF.

The chain combines TRBV18 with TRBJ1-6; D is undetermined. CDR1 and CDR2 (germline): KGHSH, LQKENI. V was clipped by 6 bases and J by 10 bases, with 16 bases between them. The length of the CDR3 is 14 residues. The CDR3 coding sequence is TGTGCCAGCTCGTATTCGGACCGGGGATCACCCCTCCACTTT. It encodes CASSYSDRGSPLHF.

V and J are TRBV11-2 and TRBJ2-5, with D unresolved. The CDR3 consists of 14 residues. Germline loops: CDR1 SGHAT, CDR2 FQNNGV. V lost 2 bases to trimming and J lost 4 bases, with 11 bases between them. CDR3 in amino acids: CASSLRRSLETQYF. In nucleotides, the CDR3 is TGTGCCAGCAGCTTACGAAGGTCTCTAGAGACCCAGTACTTC. Drawing the rest from reference TRBV11-2 and TRBJ2-5, the complete variable domain is EAGVAQSPRYKIIEKRQSVAFWCNPISGHATLYWYQQILGQGPKLLIQFQNNGVVDDSQLPKDRFSAERLKGVDSTLKIQPAKLEDSAVYLCASSLRRSLETQYFGPGTRLLVL.

The V gene is TRBV2, the J gene TRBJ2-7, with 7 bases matching TRBD2. J gave up 3 bases and V 5 bases, and 7 bases lay outside the gene matches. The germline V gene has CDR1 SNHLY and CDR2 FYNNEI. The length of the CDR3 is 14 residues. The CDR3 DNA reads as TGTGCCAGCAGTCGCGGGGGTAGCGACTACGAGCAGTACTTC. Translated, it gives CASSRGGSDYEQYF.

This clone was detected only once. This sequence joins TRBV9 and TRBJ2-7; 8 nucleotides align to TRBD1. CDR1 is SGDLS, CDR2 YYNGEE, per germline. This CDR3 has 13 amino acids. The J segment lost 3 bases and the V segment lost 7 bases, leaving 6 bases of the junction unmatched. Here the CDR3 DNA reads TGTGCCAGCGGAACAGGGGGTGTCTACGAGCAGTACTTC. It is translated as CASGTGGVYEQYF.

This rearrangement joins TRBV6-1 to TRBJ2-7; D remains unclear. Germline loops: CDR1 MNHNS, CDR2 SASEGT. Trimming shortened V by 7 bases and J by 3 bases, and 13 bases separated the two germline ends. This CDR3 region has 13 residues. The CDR3 protein is CASNRRRDYEQYF. The CDR3 DNA sequence: TGTGCCAGCAATCGGCGGCGTGACTACGAGCAGTACTTC.

The V and J genes are TRBV30 and TRBJ1-2, with TRBD1 as a possible D gene (6 bases). The CDR3 sequence is 12 residues long. V was shortened by 3 bases and J by 9 bases, with 14 bases between the two germline ends. Germline V lookup: CDR1 GTSNPN, CDR2 SVGIG (reference sequence). CDR3 in amino acids: CAWRGNGDSYTF. The CDR3 DNA follows: TGTGCCTGGAGGGGGAACGGGGACAGCTACACCTTC.

V is TRBV5-1 and J is TRBJ1-2; the D gene is possibly TRBD1 (6 bases). With 0 bases removed from V and 4 bases from J, the gap between germline ends came to 13 bases. This CDR3 contains 15 residues. From germline, CDR1 is SGHRS and CDR2 YFSETQ. CDR3 loop: CASSLDEGQSYGYTF. In DNA, the CDR3 is TGCGCCAGCAGCTTGGATGAGGGACAAAGCTATGGCTACACCTTC.